The clone carrying this TCR beta chain was seen ten or more times. The read comes to an end 3 residues before the CDR3 does, leaving the germline J gene to fill in the end. Measured with immunoSEQ multiplex PCR; TCRdb has only the in-frame clones, and not every one. Listed for the sample are about 81,000 clones, none seen a single time. CDR1 and CDR2 (germline): SNHLY, FYNNEI. Between the trimmed V and J ends, which lost 4 bases and 0 bases, there was a span of 20 bases. CDR3 length: 18 residues. The sample comes from a study of T cell clonality in common variable immunodeficiency. Sequencing used peripheral blood mononuclear cells. The genes are TRBV2 and TRBJ2-3, with D possibly being TRBD1 (8 bases). The origin of this receptor is a person between 18 and 75 years old in good health. CDR3 DNA (partial): TGTGCCAGCAGTGGGGGGGGCTCAGGGGGCAGAAGCACAGATACG. Amino acids: CASSGGGSGGRSTDT. The complete CDR3 sequence is CASSGGGSGGRSTDTQYF.